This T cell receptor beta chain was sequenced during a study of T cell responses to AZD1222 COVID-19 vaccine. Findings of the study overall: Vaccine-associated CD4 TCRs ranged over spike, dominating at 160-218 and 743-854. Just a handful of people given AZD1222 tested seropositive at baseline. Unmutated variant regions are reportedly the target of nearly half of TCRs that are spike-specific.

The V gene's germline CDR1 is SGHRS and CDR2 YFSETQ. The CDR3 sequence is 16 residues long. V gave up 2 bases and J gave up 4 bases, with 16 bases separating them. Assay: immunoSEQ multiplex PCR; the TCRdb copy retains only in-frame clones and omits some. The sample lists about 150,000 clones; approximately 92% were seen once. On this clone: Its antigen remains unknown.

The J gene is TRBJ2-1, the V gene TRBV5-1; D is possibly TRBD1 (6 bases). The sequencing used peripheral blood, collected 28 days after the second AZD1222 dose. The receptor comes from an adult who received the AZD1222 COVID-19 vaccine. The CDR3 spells CASSFGTGTGYNEQFF. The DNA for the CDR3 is TGCGCCAGCAGCTTCGGCACAGGGACGGGATACAATGAGCAGTTCTTC.